One and the same sample provided the 12 T cell receptor beta chains below, sequenced in a study of cytomegalovirus exposure and HLA in healthy donors. TCRdb's table, derived via immunoSEQ multiplex PCR, lists solely in-frame clones and lacks some. The sample shows roughly 310,000 clones, roughly 87% of them seen only once. The sequenced material came from PBMCs. These receptors were obtained from a man aged 30 to 45 in good health and CMV-seronegative.

This sequence joins TRBV11-3 and TRBJ2-4; 8 bases align to TRBD2. Losses at the gene ends were 1 base for V and 5 bases for J; bases not matched to a gene: 4. The CDR3 loop spans 15 amino acids. The germline V gene encodes CDR1 SGHNT and CDR2 YENEEA. CDR3 region: CASSLGPGRENIQYF. DNA for the CDR3: TGTGCCAGCAGCTTAGGACCCGGGAGGGAAAACATTCAGTACTTC.

The V gene is TRBV7-2, the J gene TRBJ2-5; 11 positions agree with TRBD2. This CDR3 spans 13 amino acids. Germline V gives CDR1 SGHTA, CDR2 FQGNSA. With 9 bases clipped from V and 5 bases from J, the junction kept 5 bases outside the gene matches. The CDR3 here is CASSGGALETQYF. CDR3 DNA sequence: TGTGCCAGTAGCGGGGGGGCACTCGAGACCCAGTACTTC.

The V gene is TRBV18, the J gene TRBJ1-1, with TRBD1 matching over 7 bases. Germline V gene lookup returns CDR1 KGHSH and CDR2 LQKENI. The CDR3 has 15 residues. V gave up 4 bases and J gave up 4 bases; unmatched junction bases: 9. The CDR3 sequence is CASSQEPQGGTEAFF. CDR3 nucleotide sequence: TGTGCCAGCTCACAAGAACCGCAGGGGGGCACTGAAGCTTTCTTT.

The rearrangement links TRBV7-2 to TRBJ1-1; perhaps TRBD1 as D (6 bases). The CDR3 runs to 15 residues. Trimming pared 5 bases from V and 5 bases from J, leaving 18 bases between. Germline CDR1 reads SGHTA; CDR2 reads FQGNSA. The DNA for the CDR3 is TGTGCCAGCAGCGCCTATACAGGGATCGGAACTGAAGCTTTCTTT. Amino acid sequence: CASSAYTGIGTEAFF. Full variable domain (remainder filled in from reference TRBV7-2 and TRBJ1-1): GAGVSQSPSNKVTEKGKDVELRCDPISGHTALYWYRQSLGQGLEFLIYFQGNSAPDKSGLPSDRFSAERTGGSVSTLTIQRTQQEDSAVYLCASSAYTGIGTEAFFGQGTRLTVV.

The rearrangement uses TRBV14 and TRBJ2-7, with D hard to call. There are 16 residues in the CDR3. Trimming shortened V by 4 bases and J by 0 bases, and 16 bases separated the two germline ends. The germline gives CDR1 SGHDN, CDR2 FVKESK. CDR3 coding DNA: TGTGCCAGCAGCCCAGCCTATAAGACAAACTCCTACGAGCAGTACTTC. This codes for CASSPAYKTNSYEQYF.

The rearrangement links TRBV5-1 to TRBJ2-5; 10 nucleotides align to TRBD2. Germline CDR1 SGHRS, CDR2 YFSETQ. CDR3 size: 14 residues. With V trimmed by 1 base and J by 5 bases, 2 bases remained unmatched. The CDR3: CASSLFSGGETQYF. The CDR3 nucleotides are TGCGCCAGCAGCTTGTTTAGCGGGGGGGAGACCCAGTACTTC.

V and J are TRBV5-1 and TRBJ1-1; D unclear. The CDR3 covers 13 residues. The V end lost 0 bases, the J end lost 5 bases, and 8 bases lay between the germline ends. Germline V gives CDR1 SGHRS, CDR2 YFSETQ. CDR3 nucleotides: TGCGCCAGCAGCTTGGAACTGAGGACTGAAGCTTTCTTT. Protein: CASSLELRTEAFF.

The CDR3 spells CASSEYGDNEQFF. The CDR3 DNA is TGTGCCAGCAGTGAATACGGGGACAATGAGCAGTTCTTC. The chain links TRBV2 to TRBJ2-1, with D tentatively TRBD2 (5 bases). CDR3 length equals 13 residues. Trimming took off 2 bases at V and 5 bases at J, with 7 bases between the two ends. CDR1 is SNHLY and CDR2 is FYNNEI in the germline V gene.

This chain uses TRBV5-1 with TRBJ1-5; 7 nucleotides line up with TRBD1. Germline V lookup: CDR1 SGHRS, CDR2 YFSETQ. V was pared by 4 bases and J by 4 bases, with 5 bases of the junction left unmatched. This CDR3 contains 14 residues. CDR3 amino acids: CASSPTGPNQPQHF. CDR3 DNA: TGCGCCAGCAGCCCGACAGGGCCGAATCAGCCCCAGCATTTT.

The chain couples TRBV6-5 to TRBJ1-2; D is unclear. Per the germline V gene, CDR1 is MNHEY and CDR2 is SVGAGI. The CDR3 spans 14 residues. Deletions cut 7 bases from V and 0 bases from J, with 12 bases between. The CDR3 sequence: CASNPPGSNYGYTF. The CDR3 DNA follows: TGTGCCAGCAACCCCCCAGGATCTAACTATGGCTACACCTTC.

On this clone: Different DNA sequences within this sample yield the same CDR3. This sequence joins TRBV6-5 and TRBJ2-2; a possible D gene is TRBD1 (5 bases). Trimming took off 6 bases at V and 6 bases at J, with 8 bases between the two ends. Germline CDR1 MNHEY, CDR2 SVGAGI. This CDR3 has 12 amino acids. DNA of the CDR3: TGTGCCAGCAGCCAGGGTGCCGGGGAGCTGTTTTTT. Translated, it gives CASSQGAGELFF.

The V gene is TRBV5-4, the J gene TRBJ1-3, with 12 bases matching TRBD1. The CDR3 has 18 amino acids. V shed 4 bases, J shed 0 bases, and the junction held 8 bases outside the gene matches. Germline assignment: CDR1 SGHNT and CDR2 YYREEE (reference sequence). The CDR3 region is CASSDRDRGLFSGNTIYF. CDR3 DNA: TGTGCCAGCAGCGACCGGGACAGGGGGCTGTTCTCTGGAAACACCATATATTTT.